The source of this TCR beta chain is a study of shared clonotypes between healthy human individuals. Broader study findings: Blood was the sole source, and tissue repertoires probably differ. Rarefaction indicated that sorted-subset sequencing remained incomplete although depth was large.

This clone was found once. Its specificity is not known. The table came from immunoSEQ multiplex PCR; TCRdb's copy has only in-frame clones and leaves some out. The table records about 1 million clones, more than 65% of them present only once. This CDR3 is 14 amino acids long. V gave up 1 base and J gave up 4 bases, with 10 bases separating them. CDR1 and CDR2 from the germline V gene are LGHNA and YSLEER. The V and J genes are TRBV4-3 and TRBJ1-2; D remains unclear. This TCR was recovered from a man younger than 35 in good health. Material for sequencing was memory CD4+ T cells sorted from blood. Subset defined: CD45RA-negative fraction. The CDR3 region is CASSQALVGYGYTF. CDR3 DNA: TGCGCCAGCAGCCAAGCCCTAGTGGGCTATGGCTACACCTTC.